This T cell receptor (beta chain) was captured in a study of blood T cell repertoires in COVID-19. The table came from immunoSEQ multiplex PCR; TCRdb's copy has only in-frame clones and leaves some out. The sample lists 40,000 to 65,000 clones, about 86% occurring once. The germline gives CDR1 SGDLS, CDR2 YYNGEE. CDR3 size: 17 residues. V dropped 3 bases and J dropped 6 bases, with 24 bases sitting between them. The specimen was peripheral blood. The chain couples TRBV9 to TRBJ1-2; weak D call: TRBD1 (6 bases). This clonotype was sampled from a man in his 70s with active COVID-19. Written as DNA, the CDR3 is TGTGCCAGCAGCGGCCGCCTTTGGGCAGGGTCAGGGGATGGCTACACCTTC. It translates to CASSGRLWAGSGDGYTF.